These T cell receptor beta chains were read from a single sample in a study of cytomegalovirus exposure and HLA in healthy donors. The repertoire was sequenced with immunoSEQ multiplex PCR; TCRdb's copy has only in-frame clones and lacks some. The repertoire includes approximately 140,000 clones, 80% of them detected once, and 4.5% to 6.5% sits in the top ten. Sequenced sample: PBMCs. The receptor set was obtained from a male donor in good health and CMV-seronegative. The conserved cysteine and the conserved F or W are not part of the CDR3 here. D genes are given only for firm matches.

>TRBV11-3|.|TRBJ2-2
ASSWGRGLTNTGELF
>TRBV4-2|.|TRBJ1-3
ASSQDPAGISSGNTIY
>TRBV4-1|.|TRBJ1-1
ASSQDIAGQNTEAF
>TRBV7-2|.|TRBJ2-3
ASRPRASTDTQY
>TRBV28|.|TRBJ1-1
ASTRGVGTEAF
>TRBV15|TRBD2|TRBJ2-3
ATSRQSERGPGN
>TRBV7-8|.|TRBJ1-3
ASSQGLGNTIY
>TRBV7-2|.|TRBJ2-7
ASSPRRGFDEQY
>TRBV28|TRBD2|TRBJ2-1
ASRGTSGGNEQF
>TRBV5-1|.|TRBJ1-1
ASSLGGRAEAF
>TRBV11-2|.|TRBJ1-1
ASSLVRSAEAF
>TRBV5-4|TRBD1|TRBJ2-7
ASSRQGLREQY
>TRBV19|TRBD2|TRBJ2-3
ASNARLAGGQSTDTQY
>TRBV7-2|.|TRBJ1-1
ASSTGPTNTEAF
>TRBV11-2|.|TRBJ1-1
ASSSPNLRGEAF
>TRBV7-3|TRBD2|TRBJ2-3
ASSLQRGGRDTQY
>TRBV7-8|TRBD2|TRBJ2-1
ASSPGGWRAGNEQF
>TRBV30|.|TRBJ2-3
AWGLDTQY
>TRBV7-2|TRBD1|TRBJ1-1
ASSQGQGTTEAF
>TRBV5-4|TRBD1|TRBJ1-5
ASIVLRTGESQPQH
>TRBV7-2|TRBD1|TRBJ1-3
ASSPGGLGNTIY
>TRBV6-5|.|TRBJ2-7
ASSYRGLRYEQY
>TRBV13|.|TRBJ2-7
ASSISGYEQY
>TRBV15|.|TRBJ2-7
ATSGRLVRFSEQY
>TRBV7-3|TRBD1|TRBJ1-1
ASSSGQGTEAF
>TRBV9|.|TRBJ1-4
ASSMGGAGLEKLF
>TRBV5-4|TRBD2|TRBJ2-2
ASSLGGAGGWTGELF
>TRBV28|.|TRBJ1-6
ASSRTDSFGSPLH
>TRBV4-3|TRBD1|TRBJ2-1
ASSQDGGQGATEQF
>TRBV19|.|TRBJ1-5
ASSAFGGGNQPQH
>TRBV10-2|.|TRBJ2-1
ASSESWRVNEQF
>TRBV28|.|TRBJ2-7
ASSLLSRGTYEQY
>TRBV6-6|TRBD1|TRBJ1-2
ASSQDRGSYGYT
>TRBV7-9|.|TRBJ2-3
ASSLHTGTYTDTQY
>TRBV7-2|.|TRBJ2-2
ASSLVAGPGELF
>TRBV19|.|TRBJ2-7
ASSAQRDTSYEQY
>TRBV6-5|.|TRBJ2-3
ASSSIINTQY
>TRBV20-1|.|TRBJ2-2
SVLGAGELF
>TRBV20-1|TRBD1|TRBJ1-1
SADRAPEAF
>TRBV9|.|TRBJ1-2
ASSVQGLSNYGYT
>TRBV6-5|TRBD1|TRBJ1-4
ASSYSGGMSWEKLF
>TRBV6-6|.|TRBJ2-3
ASSYPSTVVDTQY
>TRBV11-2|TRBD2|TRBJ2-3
ASSLRASGSPSTDTQY
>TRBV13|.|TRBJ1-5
ASSLRNQPQH
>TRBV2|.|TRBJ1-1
ASSWSMNTEAF
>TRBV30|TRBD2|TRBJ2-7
AWSVTASGGPHEQY
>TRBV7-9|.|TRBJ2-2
ASSSYLLVTGELF
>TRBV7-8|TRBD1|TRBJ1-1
ASSGDRGLGTEAF
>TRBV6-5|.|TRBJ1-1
ASSYLIGGATEAF
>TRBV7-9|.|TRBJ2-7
ASSLPGTYEQY